This TCR beta chain was captured by sequencing in a study of blood T cell repertoires in COVID-19. Per the original methods: Reference gene primer amplification gave nucleated cell count estimates. Assay: immunoSEQ multiplex PCR; the TCRdb copy retains only in-frame clones and omits some. That table furnishes V, J and clone size, whereas the DNA furnished D and trimming. Of about 220,000 clones listed, about four fifths were seen once; the top ten hold about 1.3%. Those who participated ranged in age from roughly 18 to 90 years and resided in 24 US areas. Source material: PBMCs or T cells enriched from blood (not recorded which). The sequence derives from a woman aged 35 to 49 with acute COVID-19.

In DNA, the CDR3 is TGTGCCACCCGCCAGCCAGGGGGCACTGAAGCTTTCTTT. It translates to CATRQPGGTEAFF. The chain employs TRBV12-3 or TRBV12-4 and TRBJ1-1; 7 nucleotides align to TRBD1. The CDR3 sequence is 13 residues long. J was trimmed by 4 bases and V by 10 bases; bases with no gene match: 9.